This T cell receptor (beta chain) was identified during a study of shared clonotypes between healthy human individuals. General observations from the study: Generation probabilities were higher for clonotypes shared across all four sorted-subset donors than for unshared ones. In a handful of donors, approximately 5% of naive CD4 clonotypes appeared in common. Naive subsets typically showed greater estimated richness than memory subsets.

In regard to this clone: Antigen: not known.

TCRdb keeps only in-frame clones here, not all; method: immunoSEQ multiplex PCR. The table has about 530,000 clones, about 96% seen once; the top ten hold about 0.064%. V was clipped by 1 base and J by 0 bases, with 7 bases between them. In germline, CDR1 is LNHNV, CDR2 YYDKDF (reference sequence). The CDR3 contains 14 residues. Sequencing used naive CD4+ T cells sorted from blood. Subset given: CD45RA+ positively selected. The receptor's source is a woman in her thirties in good health. This rearrangement joins TRBV15 to TRBJ2-7; D is undetermined. CDR3 region: CATSRGLNSYEQYF. Here the CDR3 DNA reads TGTGCCACCAGCAGAGGGCTGAACTCCTACGAGCAGTACTTC.